The 13 T cell receptor beta chains below all came from one sample that was sequenced in a study of T cell changes during pregnancy in multiple sclerosis. The method was immunoSEQ multiplex PCR; TCRdb's version includes in-frame clones alone and lacks a portion of them. Altogether about 60,000 clones are present, roughly nine tenths being singletons, with the ten largest covering 0.6% to 0.8%. Sample: CD4+ T cells from peripheral blood mononuclear cells, taken in the first trimester of pregnancy. The receptors were gathered from a female donor with multiple sclerosis, enrolled in a pregnancy study.

V gene TRBV25-1 combines with J gene TRBJ1-2; maybe TRBD1 (6 bases). CDR3 length: 12 amino acids. Germline V gene data show CDR1 as MGHDK and CDR2 as SYGVNS. V gave up 4 bases and J gave up 8 bases, with 11 bases separating them. DNA for the CDR3: TGTGCCAGCAGTGTGCAGGGGTTCGGCTACACCTTC. The encoded protein is CASSVQGFGYTF.

This clone showed up just a few times. The J gene is TRBJ2-5, the V gene TRBV6-6, with 7 positions matching TRBD1. The germline CDR1 and CDR2 sequences are MNHNY and SVGAGI (reference sequence). V shed 0 bases, J shed 4 bases, and the junction held 5 bases outside the gene matches. This CDR3 comprises 15 residues. CDR3 DNA: TGTGCCAGCAGTTACTCCGTCCGGGACAGAGAGACCCAGTACTTC. Translation gives CASSYSVRDRETQYF.

V usage is TRBV5-4 and J usage is TRBJ1-4; 10 nucleotides align to TRBD1. The CDR3 totals 15 residues. The junction had 4 bases not matched to a gene; V was cut back by 3 bases and J by 5 bases. Germline V lookup: CDR1 SGHNT, CDR2 YYREEE (reference sequence). For the CDR3, the DNA is TGTGCCAGCAGCTCTCCGGGACAGGGGAATGAAAAACTGTTTTTT. Translating it yields CASSSPGQGNEKLFF.

CDR3 residues: CASSQDTGGEAFF. The CDR3 DNA is TGCGCCAGCAGCCAAGATACCGGGGGTGAAGCTTTCTTT. This chain links TRBV4-3 with TRBJ1-1; tentatively, D is TRBD1 (5 bases). This CDR3 region has 13 residues. CDR1 and CDR2 from the germline V gene are LGHNA and YSLEER. Trimming cost V 0 bases and J 7 bases, with 9 bases left between them.

This clone has only a few counts. This chain links TRBV6-4 with TRBJ2-3; TRBD2 might be the D (6 bases). The V gene lost 4 bases and the J gene lost 0 bases, with 8 bases spanning the gap. The CDR3 loop spans 14 amino acids. Germline lookup yields CDR1 MRHNA and CDR2 SNTAGT. CDR3 coding DNA: TGTGCCAGCAGTGCCGGGACTAGCACAGATACGCAGTATTTT. Translation gives CASSAGTSTDTQYF.

Turning to this clone: Germline and junction disagree at one end, which may indicate a read error. The V call is TRBV7-7, the J call TRBJ2-2; 11 nucleotides line up with TRBD2. The CDR3 has 17 amino acids. The germline V gene has CDR1 SSHAT and CDR2 FNYEAQ (reference sequence). CDR3 coding DNA: TGTGCTAGCAGCTTAGGAATAGCGGGGGGGCCAGCCGGGGAGCTGTTTTTT. This encodes CASSLGIAGGPAGELFF.

The chain joins TRBV7-2 to TRBJ2-3; TRBD2 agrees at 8 bases. The trim removed 4 bases at V and 6 bases at J, leaving 15 bases unmatched. The CDR3 has 17 residues. The germline V gene has CDR1 SGHTA and CDR2 FQGNSA. CDR3: CASSSYRYGGAEDTQYF. CDR3 in DNA: TGTGCCAGCAGCTCATACCGGTACGGGGGGGCAGAGGATACGCAGTATTTT.

The chain joins TRBV9 to TRBJ1-6, with D possibly matching TRBD1 (5 bases). Per germline, CDR1 SGDLS and CDR2 YYNGEE. V dropped 2 bases and J dropped 7 bases, with 16 bases sitting between them. The CDR3 totals 16 residues. This CDR3 reads CASSVRGEGRNSPLHF. The CDR3 DNA reads as TGTGCCAGCAGCGTCCGAGGGGAGGGGAGGAATTCACCCCTCCACTTT.

V gene TRBV7-6 combines with J gene TRBJ1-6; weak D call: TRBD1 (5 bases). The CDR3 runs to 14 residues. V was trimmed by 8 bases and J by 9 bases, leaving 17 bases between them. In germline, CDR1 is SGHVS, CDR2 FNYEAQ. CDR3 in amino acids: CASSLPGGASPLHF. CDR3 in DNA: TGTGCCAGCTCCCTACCCGGAGGGGCTTCACCCCTCCACTTT.

The chain couples TRBV28 to TRBJ1-5; 8 bases line up with TRBD1. With V trimmed by 4 bases and J by 0 bases, 5 bases remained unmatched. This CDR3 comprises 16 residues. From germline, CDR1 is MDHEN and CDR2 SYDVKM. The CDR3 spells CASSSWTGNSNQPQHF. DNA of the CDR3: TGTGCCAGCAGTTCGTGGACAGGGAATAGCAATCAGCCCCAGCATTTT.

This rearrangement joins TRBV29-1 to TRBJ2-5, with 9 nucleotides matching TRBD1. The J call may be in error: the DNA end matches TRBJ2-7 better. Germline V gives CDR1 SQVTM, CDR2 ANQGSEA. The CDR3 is 14 amino acids. The CDR3 DNA reads as TGCAGCGTTGATAGGATGGGACAGGGTTACGAGCAGTACTTC. Its protein product is CSVDRMGQGYEQYF.

This clone was seen a single time. The chain joins TRBV12-5 to TRBJ2-7; tentative D call: TRBD1 (6 bases). This CDR3 has 12 amino acids. CDR1 is LGHNT and CDR2 is FRNRAP in the germline V gene. The germline V and J ends were trimmed by 5 bases and 4 bases, with 9 bases remaining between them. CDR3 sequence: CASGGGGYEQYF. CDR3 nucleotide sequence: TGTGCTAGTGGTGGGGGCGGGTACGAGCAGTACTTC.

This clone was recorded once. This chain connects TRBV7-3 to TRBJ2-3; 9 bases line up with TRBD1. The CDR3 spans 15 residues. V dropped 5 bases and J dropped 2; count of bases not matched to a gene: 5. The V gene's germline CDR1 is SGHTA and CDR2 FQGTGA. The CDR3 DNA is TGTGCCAGCAGCCAGGGACAGGGCTACACAGATACGCAGTATTTT. It specifies CASSQGQGYTDTQYF.